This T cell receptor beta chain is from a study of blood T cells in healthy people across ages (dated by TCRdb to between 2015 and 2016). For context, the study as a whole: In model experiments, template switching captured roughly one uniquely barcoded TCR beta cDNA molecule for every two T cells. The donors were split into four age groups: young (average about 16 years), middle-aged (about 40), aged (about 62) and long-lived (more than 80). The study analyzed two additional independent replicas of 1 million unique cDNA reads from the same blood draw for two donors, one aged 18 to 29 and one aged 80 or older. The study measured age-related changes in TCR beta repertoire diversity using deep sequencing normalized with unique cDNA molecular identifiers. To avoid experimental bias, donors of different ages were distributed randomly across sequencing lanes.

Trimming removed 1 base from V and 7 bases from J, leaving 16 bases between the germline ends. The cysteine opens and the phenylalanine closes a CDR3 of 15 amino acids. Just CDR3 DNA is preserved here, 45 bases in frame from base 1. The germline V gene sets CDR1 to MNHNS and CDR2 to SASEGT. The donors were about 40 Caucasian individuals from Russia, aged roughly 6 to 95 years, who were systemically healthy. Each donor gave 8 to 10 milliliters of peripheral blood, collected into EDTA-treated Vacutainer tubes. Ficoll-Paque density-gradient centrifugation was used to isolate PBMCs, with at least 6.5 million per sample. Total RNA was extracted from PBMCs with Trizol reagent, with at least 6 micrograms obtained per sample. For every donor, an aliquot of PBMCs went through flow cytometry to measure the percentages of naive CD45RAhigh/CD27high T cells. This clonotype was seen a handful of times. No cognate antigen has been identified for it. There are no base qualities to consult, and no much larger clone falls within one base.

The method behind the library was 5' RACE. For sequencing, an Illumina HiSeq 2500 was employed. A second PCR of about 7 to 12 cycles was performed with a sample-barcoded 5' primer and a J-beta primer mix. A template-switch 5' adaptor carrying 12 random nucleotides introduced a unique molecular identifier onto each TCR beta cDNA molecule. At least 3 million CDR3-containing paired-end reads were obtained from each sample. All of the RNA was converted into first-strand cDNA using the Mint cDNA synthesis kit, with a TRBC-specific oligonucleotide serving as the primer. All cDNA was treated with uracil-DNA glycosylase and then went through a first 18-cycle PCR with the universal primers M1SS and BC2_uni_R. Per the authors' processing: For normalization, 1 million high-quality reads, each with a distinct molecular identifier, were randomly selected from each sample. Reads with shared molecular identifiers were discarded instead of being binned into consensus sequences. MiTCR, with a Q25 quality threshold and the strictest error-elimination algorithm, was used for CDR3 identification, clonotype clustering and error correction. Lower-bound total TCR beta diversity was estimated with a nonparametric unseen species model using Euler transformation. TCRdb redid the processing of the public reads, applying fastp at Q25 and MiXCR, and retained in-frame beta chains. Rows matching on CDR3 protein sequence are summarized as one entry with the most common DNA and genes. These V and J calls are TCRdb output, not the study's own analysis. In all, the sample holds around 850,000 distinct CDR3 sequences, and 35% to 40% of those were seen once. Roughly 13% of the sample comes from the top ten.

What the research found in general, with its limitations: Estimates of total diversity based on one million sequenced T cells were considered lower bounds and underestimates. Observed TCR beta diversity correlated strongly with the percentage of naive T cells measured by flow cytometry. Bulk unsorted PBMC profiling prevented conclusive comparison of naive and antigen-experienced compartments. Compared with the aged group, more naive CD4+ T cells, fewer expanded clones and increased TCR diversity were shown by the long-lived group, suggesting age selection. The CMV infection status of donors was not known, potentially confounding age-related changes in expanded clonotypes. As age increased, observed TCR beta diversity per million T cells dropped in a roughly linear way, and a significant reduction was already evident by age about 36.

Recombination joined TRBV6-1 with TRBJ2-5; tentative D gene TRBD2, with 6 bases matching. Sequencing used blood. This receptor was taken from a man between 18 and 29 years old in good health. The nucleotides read TGTGCCAGCAGTGAAGTCGGGGACTCGTCGGGGACCCAGTACTTC. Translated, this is CASSEVGDSSGTQYF.